Here is one TCR beta chain with its context. Its antigen is still unknown. The sample comes from a study of blood T cells in healthy people across ages. Overall study: About one barcoded beta molecule per two T cells was the capture yield of template switching. Overall study results and limits: What prevented conclusive comparison of naive and antigen-experienced cells was that PBMCs were unsorted.

Alongside a J-beta primer mix, a sample-barcoded 5' primer served in a second PCR lasting about 7 to 11 cycles. A template-switch adaptor containing 12 random nucleotides labeled each cDNA molecule. TCRdb passed the 5' RACE reads through MiXCR, listing each CDR3 protein once. The data contain around 900,000 distinct CDR3 sequences, approximately 50% of them seen just once; the ten biggest clones take up over 20%. Germline CDR1 reads DFQATT; CDR2 reads SNEGSKA (reference sequence). This CDR3 region has 13 residues. With V trimmed by 0 bases and J by 11 bases, 6 bases remained unmatched. The study drew donors from healthy Caucasian individuals in Russia aged about 6 to 90.

The chain employs TRBV20-1 and TRBJ1-4, with 7 bases matching TRBD1. The source material was blood. The sequence came from a woman aged 55-70 years in good health. The CDR3 reads CSAREQGMGKLFF. CDR3 nucleotides: TGCAGTGCTAGAGAACAGGGGATGGGTAAACTGTTTTTT.